This is a list of T cell receptor beta chains from one sample in a study of radiotherapy plus CTLA-4 blockade in lung cancer. Measured with immunoSEQ multiplex PCR; TCRdb has only the in-frame clones, and not every one. Of some 94,000 clones in the sample, roughly 80% were seen once. The material sequenced was peripheral blood, taken from a patient treated with radiotherapy plus ipilimumab. Source of these receptors: a human donor with non-small cell lung cancer that progressed on radiotherapy plus ipilimumab. The CDR3 runs from the conserved cysteine through the conserved F or W. D genes are given only for firm matches. Clone size is not always given. Where it is, it says once, few, many or a class for expanded clones.

. | TRBJ2-3 | . | TRBV19 | TGTGCCAGTAGTAGAAGTACAGATACGCAGTATTTT | CASSRSTDTQYF
few | TRBJ1-1 | . | TRBV13 | TGTGCCAGCAGCTTACACGAACGAGGGACGAACACTGAAGCTTTCTTT | CASSLHERGTNTEAFF
. | TRBJ1-1 | . | TRBV18 | TGTGCCAGCTCACCTGGCCCTAGGGTTATGAACACTGAAGCTTTCTTT | CASSPGPRVMNTEAFF
. | TRBJ1-2 | . | TRBV6-5 | TGTGCCAGCAGTTACTCTGGCGGCCACTATGGCTACACCTTC | CASSYSGGHYGYTF
. | TRBJ1-6 | . | TRBV2 | TGTGCCAGCAGTTCTGACTGGACCGGGACTTCACCCCTCCACTTT | CASSSDWTGTSPLHF
. | TRBJ2-3 | . | TRBV28 | TGTGCCAGCAGTTTATGGATTGGCGGGCTAGATACGCAGTATTTT | CASSLWIGGLDTQYF
once | TRBJ1-1 | . | TRBV10-3 | TGTGCCATCAGTGGGGGCATGGGCACTGAAGCTTTCTTT | CAISGGMGTEAFF
. | TRBJ2-4 | TRBD2 | TRBV2 | TGTGCCAGCAGTGACATCGCTAGCGGTCGAAGGCACTTC | CASSDIASGRRHF
. | TRBJ2-7 | . | TRBV30 | TGTGCCTGGAGTAATCCAGGCGACTACGAGCAGTACTTC | CAWSNPGDYEQYF
. | TRBJ2-3 | TRBD2 | TRBV6-1 | TGTGCCAGCAGTGAAGGGACTAGCGACGCAGATACGCAGTATTTT | CASSEGTSDADTQYF
. | TRBJ2-2 | TRBD2 | TRBV7-3 | TGTGCCAGCAGCTTTGTAGCGGGAGGCACCACCGGGGAGCTGTTTTTT | CASSFVAGGTTGELFF
. | TRBJ2-1 | . | TRBV7-2 | TGTGCCAGCAGCTTAGCGTATCGTTGGCTAGCTAACAATGAGCAGTTCTTC | CASSLAYRWLANNEQFF
. | TRBJ2-7 | TRBD1 | TRBV7-9 | TGTGCCAGCAGCTCCTGGGACAGGGGTTCCGAGCAGTACTTC | CASSSWDRGSEQYF
. | TRBJ2-2 | . | TRBV27 | TGTGCCAGCACCGATCGACCAAACACCGGGGAGCTGTTTTTT | CASTDRPNTGELFF
. | TRBJ2-5 | TRBD2 | TRBV5-4 | TGTGCCAGCAGCCCCCAGACTAGCGGGTTTCAAGAGACCCAGTACTTC | CASSPQTSGFQETQYF
. | TRBJ1-1 | . | TRBV5-4 | TGTGCCAGCAGCTTGGTGTTGGGAACTGAAGCTTTCTTT | CASSLVLGTEAFF
. | TRBJ1-4 | . | TRBV5-8 | TGTGCCAGCAGCTTGAGACAGTTAAATGAAAAACTGTTTTTT | CASSLRQLNEKLFF
. | TRBJ2-1 | TRBD2 | TRBV5-1 | TGCGCCAGCAGCCAGGGACTAGCGGCCTCCGGTGAAGCGTACAATGAGCAGTTCTTC | CASSQGLAASGEAYNEQFF
few | TRBJ1-2 | . | TRBV19 | TGTGCCAGTAGTCCGCGACATGACTATGGCTACACCTTC | CASSPRHDYGYTF
. | TRBJ1-1 | . | TRBV4-1 | TGCGCCAGCAGCCGGCGGGATGAAGCTTTCTTT | CASSRRDEAFF
. | TRBJ1-4 | TRBD1 | TRBV10-3 | TGTGCCATCAGTGGGTCGACAGGGATGGGTGAAAAACTGTTTTTT | CAISGSTGMGEKLFF
. | TRBJ2-3 | . | TRBV19 | TGTGCCAGTAACGGCCTCTTGGGTACGCAGTATTTT | CASNGLLGTQYF
. | TRBJ1-1 | TRBD1 | TRBV2 | TGTGCCAGCCGTTGGACAGGCATGAACACTGAAGCTTTCTTT | CASRWTGMNTEAFF
. | TRBJ2-1 | . | TRBV2 | TGTGCCAGCAGGGCTTACAATGAGCAGTTCTTC | CASRAYNEQFF
. | TRBJ1-1 | TRBD1 | TRBV6-1 | TGTGCCAGCAGTGGAAGGACAGGGGAGGCCACTGAAGCTTTCTTT | CASSGRTGEATEAFF
once | TRBJ2-2 | . | TRBV6-6 | TGTGCCAGCAGTTACCTCGGCGGGAACACCGGGGAGCTGTTTTTT | CASSYLGGNTGELFF
. | TRBJ2-1 | . | TRBV9 | TGTGCCAGCAGCTCAAAGACAGGATCTTACAATGAGCAGTTCTTC | CASSSKTGSYNEQFF
. | TRBJ2-7 | . | TRBV28 | TGTGCCAGCAGTTTTTCAGTGGGACATCCCCCCTACGAGCAGTACTTC | CASSFSVGHPPYEQYF
. | TRBJ2-7 | TRBD1 | TRBV11-2 | TGTGCCAGCAGCTTTGGACAGGGACGGTACGAGCAGTACTTC | CASSFGQGRYEQYF
few | TRBJ1-2 | TRBD1 | TRBV4-2 | TGTGCCAGCAGCCAAGCGGGTTCGGGACAGAGTAACTATGGCTACACCTTC | CASSQAGSGQSNYGYTF
. | TRBJ1-2 | TRBD1 | TRBV28 | TGTGCCAGCAGTTTGAGAGGGACAGGGGGCGCAAGATATGGCTACACCTTC | CASSLRGTGGARYGYTF
. | TRBJ1-4 | TRBD1 | TRBV13 | TGTGCCAGCAGCTTAAAAGGGGGCGAAAATGAAAAACTGTTTTTT | CASSLKGGENEKLFF
. | TRBJ2-1 | . | TRBV19 | TGTGCCAGTAGGAGCGCTAGCGTCTACAATGAGCAGTTCTTC | CASRSASVYNEQFF
. | TRBJ2-2 | TRBD2 | TRBV4-2 | TGTGCCAGCAGCCAAGTTGGTAGCGGGGGAACCGGGGAGCTGTTTTTT | CASSQVGSGGTGELFF
. | TRBJ2-1 | TRBD2 | TRBV5-6 | TGTGCCAGCAGCCATGCCACGGGACTAGTAAACACTAGGCAGTTCTTC | CASSHATGLVNTRQFF
. | TRBJ2-3 | . | TRBV5-1 | TGCGCCAGCAGCTCGGACCTCACAGATACGCAGTATTTT | CASSSDLTDTQYF
. | TRBJ1-2 | . | TRBV28 | TGTGCCAGCAGTTTCCGGGGCGGCAGCCCCGGGATGCACTATGGCTACACCTTC | CASSFRGGSPGMHYGYTF
once | TRBJ2-2 | . | TRBV30 | TGTGCCTGGAAGCGGGGACAAACGAACACCGGGGAGCTGTTTTTT | CAWKRGQTNTGELFF
few | TRBJ1-1 | . | TRBV11-2 | TGTGCCAGCAGCTTAGATGGCAGGATGATGGATGAAGCTTTCTTT | CASSLDGRMMDEAFF
. | TRBJ2-1 | TRBD2 | TRBV28 | TGTGCCAGCAGAGCCCGGACTAGCGGGTTGAATGAGCAGTTCTTC | CASRARTSGLNEQFF
. | TRBJ1-5 | TRBD1 | TRBV6-6 | TGTGCCAGCAGTTACCTAGGGGGCGCGAGCAATCAGCCCCAGCATTTT | CASSYLGGASNQPQHF
. | TRBJ1-1 | TRBD1 | TRBV11-2 | TGTGCCAGCAGCCCTTTACAGGGGGCAATGAACACTGAAGCTTTCTTT | CASSPLQGAMNTEAFF
. | TRBJ2-2 | TRBD2 | TRBV6-5 | TGTGCCAGCCGGGCTAGCGGGAACACCGGGGAGCTGTTTTTT | CASRASGNTGELFF
few | TRBJ1-2 | . | TRBV15 | TGTGCCACCAGCCCCGACCGAATTCCGACGGAGCGTGGCTACACCTTC | CATSPDRIPTERGYTF
once | TRBJ2-1 | . | TRBV10-3 | TGTGCCATCAGTGTAACTAGCAGCGATGAGCAGTTCTTC | CAISVTSSDEQFF
. | TRBJ2-2 | TRBD2 | TRBV19 | TGTGCCAGTAGGTTAGCGGGAAGGTCCGGGGAGCTGTTTTTT | CASRLAGRSGELFF
. | TRBJ2-3 | TRBD2 | TRBV5-1 | TGCGCCAGCAGCTTGGGCGGGAGAGGCACAGATACGCAGTATTTT | CASSLGGRGTDTQYF
. | TRBJ2-7 | . | TRBV5-6 | TGTGCCAGCAGCCCACAGGGAACCTACGAGCAGTACTTC | CASSPQGTYEQYF
. | TRBJ2-1 | . | TRBV19 | TGTGCCAGTAGTATAGCCGGAGGGAACTCCTACAATGAGCAGTTCTTC | CASSIAGGNSYNEQFF
. | TRBJ2-5 | TRBD2 | TRBV7-7 | TGTGCTAGCAGCTTGGGACTAGCGGTGAACGGGGGTCAAGAGACCCAGTACTTC | CASSLGLAVNGGQETQYF